The 10 T cell receptor beta chains presented below share a single source sample, sequenced in a study of T-cell memory formation after mild COVID-19. TCRdb fed the 5' RACE reads into MiXCR, producing one record per CDR3 protein. Seen here are roughly 250,000 distinct CDR3 sequences, 16% observed once, and the top ten hold 22%. Sequencing input: PBMCs or a T cell subset sorted from them (not recorded which). The receptors here all came from a man aged 18 to 29 who had mild COVID-19 (a few samples of this study predate the infection). Cell type and time point are not known.

The rearrangement joins TRBV12-3 or TRBV12-4 to TRBJ1-2; D is perhaps TRBD1 (5 bases). With 1 base removed from V and 6 bases from J, the gap between germline ends came to 9 bases. This CDR3 comprises 13 residues. The CDR3 bases are TGTGCCAGCAGTTTAGATCCAGGGAATGGCTACACCTTC. Translating gives CASSLDPGNGYTF.

The V gene is TRBV4-3, the J gene TRBJ1-2; TRBD1 might be the D (6 bases). The germline V gene has CDR1 LGHNA and CDR2 YSLEER. V shed 0 bases and J shed 2 bases, with 16 bases lying between them. The CDR3 extends over 17 amino acids. For the CDR3, the DNA is TGCGCCAGCAGCCAAGATCGCGGGGGCAGGGCCAACTATGGCTACACCTTC. Translated, it gives CASSQDRGGRANYGYTF.

The CDR3 spells CASSWRGGSGELFF. CDR3 DNA sequence: TGTGCCAGCAGTTGGCGGGGGGGTAGCGGGGAGCTGTTTTTT. V gene TRBV12-3 or TRBV12-4 combines with J gene TRBJ2-2, with 9 bases matching TRBD2. The CDR3 has 14 amino acids. Trimming took 4 bases from V and 7 from J; bases not matched to a gene: 4.

The rearrangement links TRBV4-3 to TRBJ2-3, with 7 bases that match TRBD1. Losses at the gene ends were 3 bases for V and 6 bases for J; bases not matched to a gene: 15. Germline loops: CDR1 LGHNA, CDR2 YSLEER. CDR3 length equals 17 residues. The CDR3, as DNA: TGCGCCAGCAGCCATCCCCAGGGGGACAAGGGATCCGATACGCAGTATTTT. Protein product: CASSHPQGDKGSDTQYF.

In its sample, this clonotype was seen many times. The V gene is TRBV7-2, the J gene TRBJ2-7, with D perhaps matching TRBD1 (6 bases). In germline, CDR1 is SGHTA, CDR2 FQGNSA. The V end lost 1 base, the J end lost 4 bases, and 14 bases lay between the germline ends. The length of the CDR3 is 15 residues. The CDR3 coding sequence is TGTGCCAGCAGCTTAGGCCCCAGGGGTGGGTACGAGCAGTACTTC. This codes for CASSLGPRGGYEQYF.

Many counts were recorded for this clonotype. V gene TRBV20-1 combines with J gene TRBJ2-2, with 7 nucleotides matching TRBD1. In germline, CDR1 is DFQATT, CDR2 SNEGSKA (reference sequence). There are 13 residues in the CDR3. The V gene end was trimmed by 5 bases and the J gene end by 3 bases; junction bases not matched to a gene: 3. CDR3 coding DNA: TGCAGTGCTGACAGGGTAGACACCGGGGAGCTGTTTTTT. Its translation: CSADRVDTGELFF.

This clonotype has just a few counts. The J gene is TRBJ1-1, the V gene TRBV20-1; 9 bases are a match to TRBD1. J was trimmed by 6 bases and V by 6 bases; bases with no gene match: 11. This CDR3 region has 14 residues. Germline lookup yields CDR1 DFQATT and CDR2 SNEGSKA (reference sequence). The CDR3 nucleotides are TGCAGTGCGAAACATGGGACAGGGAAATCTGAAGCTTTCTTT. This gives the protein CSAKHGTGKSEAFF.

This clonotype occurred many times. The CDR3 sequence: CASSPLVTDTQYF. CDR3 DNA: TGTGCCAGCAGCCCACTTGTCACAGATACGCAGTATTTT. The chain employs TRBV6-2 or TRBV6-3 and TRBJ2-3, with D unclear. In germline, CDR1 is MNHEY, CDR2 SVGEGT. This CDR3 is 13 amino acids long. Trimming left V 6 bases short and J 2 bases short, with 9 bases between.

This chain links TRBV7-4 with TRBJ2-7; D call uncertain. This CDR3 has 12 residues. Trimming cost V 5 bases and J 3 bases, with 8 bases left between them. Germline CDR1 is SGHVT and CDR2 is SQSDAQ. In DNA form, the CDR3 reads TGTGCCAGCAGCCCGTCCTACTACGAGCAGTACTTC. This translates into CASSPSYYEQYF.

The chain links TRBV7-2 to TRBJ1-5; D gene ambiguous. The CDR3 extends over 15 amino acids. V gave up 2 bases and J gave up 10 bases, with 18 bases separating them. Germline V CDR1 and CDR2: SGHTA, FQGNSA. CDR3 amino acids: CASSLPGSRANPQHF. The CDR3 nucleotides read TGTGCCAGCAGCTTACCGGGGAGTCGGGCGAACCCCCAGCATTTT.